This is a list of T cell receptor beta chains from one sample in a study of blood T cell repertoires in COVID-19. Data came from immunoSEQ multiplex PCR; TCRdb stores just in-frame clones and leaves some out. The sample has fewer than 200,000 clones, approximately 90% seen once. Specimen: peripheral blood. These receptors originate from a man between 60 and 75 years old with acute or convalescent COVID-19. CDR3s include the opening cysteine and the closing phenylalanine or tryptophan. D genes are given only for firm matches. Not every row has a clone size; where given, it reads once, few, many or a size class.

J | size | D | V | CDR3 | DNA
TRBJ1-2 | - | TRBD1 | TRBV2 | CASREQGAGYGYTF | TGTGCCAGCAGGGAGCAGGGGGCGGGCTATGGCTACACCTTC
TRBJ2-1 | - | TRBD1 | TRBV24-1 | CATAAKGQGRVNEQFF | TGTGCCACAGCGGCGAAAGGACAGGGACGGGTTAATGAGCAGTTCTTC
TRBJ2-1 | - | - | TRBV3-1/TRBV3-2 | CASRKPSAGPNEQFF | TGTGCCAGCAGGAAGCCCTCCGCTGGGCCCAATGAGCAGTTCTTC
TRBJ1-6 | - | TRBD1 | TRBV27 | CASRVGQGNSPLHF | TGTGCCAGCAGGGTCGGACAGGGAAATTCACCCCTCCACTTT
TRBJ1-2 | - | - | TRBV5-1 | CATGDGYGYTF | TGCGCCACCGGAGACGGCTATGGCTACACCTTC
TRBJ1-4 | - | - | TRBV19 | CASNGGTTNEKLFF | TGTGCCAGTAATGGGGGGACAACTAATGAAAAACTGTTTTTT
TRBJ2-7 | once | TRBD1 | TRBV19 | CASRGPGQGAGEQYF | TGTGCCAGTAGAGGGCCGGGACAGGGGGCTGGTGAGCAGTACTTC
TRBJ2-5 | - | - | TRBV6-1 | CASSDPGQTQTQYF | TGTGCCAGCAGTGATCCCGGACAGACCCAGACCCAGTACTTC
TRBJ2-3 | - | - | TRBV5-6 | CASSLQVRGTDTQYF | TGTGCCAGCAGCTTGCAGGTGCGAGGCACAGATACGCAGTATTTT
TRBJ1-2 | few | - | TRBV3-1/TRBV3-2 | CASSLGQTRTNYGYTF | TGTGCCAGCAGCCTAGGACAGACCCGAACTAACTATGGCTACACCTTC
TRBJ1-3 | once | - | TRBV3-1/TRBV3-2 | CASSQERGNTIYF | TGTGCCAGCAGCCAGGAGCGTGGAAACACCATATATTTT
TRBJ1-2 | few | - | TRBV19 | CASSLQTGFNYGYTF | TGTGCCAGTAGTCTACAGACAGGATTTAACTATGGCTACACCTTC
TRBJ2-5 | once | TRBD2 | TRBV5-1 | CASSGGTSGGAETQYF | TGCGCCAGCAGCGGAGGGACTAGCGGGGGGGCAGAGACCCAGTACTTC
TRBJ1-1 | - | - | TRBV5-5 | CASSIPGLAEAFF | TGTGCCAGCAGCATCCCCGGACTGGCTGAAGCTTTCTTT
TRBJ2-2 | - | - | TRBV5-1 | CASSLLRTGELFF | TGCGCCAGCAGCTTGTTGCGTACCGGGGAGCTGTTTTTT
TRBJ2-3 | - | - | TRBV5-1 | CASSSTGRVGTDTQYF | TGCGCCAGCAGCTCAACAGGGAGGGTCGGCACAGATACGCAGTATTTT
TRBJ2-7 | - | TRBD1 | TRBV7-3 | CASSLGAGGHEQYF | TGTGCCAGCAGCTTAGGGGCAGGGGGACACGAGCAGTACTTC
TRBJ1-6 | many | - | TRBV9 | CASSAQGLGNSPLHF | TGTGCCAGCAGCGCACAGGGTCTTGGTAATTCACCCCTCCACTTT
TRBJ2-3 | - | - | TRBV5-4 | CASKREAASSTDTQYF | TGTGCCAGCAAAAGAGAGGCAGCCTCTAGCACAGATACGCAGTATTTT
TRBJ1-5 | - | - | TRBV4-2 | CASSQAVQNSNQPQHF | TGTGCCAGCAGCCAAGCTGTTCAGAATAGCAATCAGCCCCAGCATTTT
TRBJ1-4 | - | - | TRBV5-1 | CASSSTPQGTNEKLFF | TGCGCCAGCAGCTCAACACCACAGGGAACTAATGAAAAACTGTTTTTT
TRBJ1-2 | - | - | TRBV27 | CATKPHGDNYGYTF | TGTGCCACCAAGCCTCATGGAGACAACTATGGCTACACCTTC
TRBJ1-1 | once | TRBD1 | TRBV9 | CASSAVTGVAAFF | TGTGCCAGCAGCGCTGTGACAGGGGTCGCAGCTTTCTTT
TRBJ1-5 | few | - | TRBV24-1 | CATSSRGNQPQHF | TGTGCCACCAGTAGCAGGGGCAATCAGCCCCAGCATTTT
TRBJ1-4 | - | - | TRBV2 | CASTFNEKLFF | TGTGCCAGCACCTTTAATGAAAAACTGTTTTTT
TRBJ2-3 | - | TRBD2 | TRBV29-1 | CSVEVAGGPVDTQYF | TGCAGCGTTGAAGTTGCGGGGGGGCCGGTAGATACGCAGTATTTT
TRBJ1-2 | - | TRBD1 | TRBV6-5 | CASSYSSGTGGRGYTF | TGTGCCAGCAGTTACTCTAGCGGGACAGGGGGCCGGGGCTACACCTTC
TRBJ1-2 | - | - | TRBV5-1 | CASSFSGNGYTF | TGCGCCAGCAGCTTCAGTGGTAATGGCTACACCTTC
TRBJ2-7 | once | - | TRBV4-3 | CASSQGWGPYEQYF | TGCGCCAGCAGCCAAGGGTGGGGCCCCTACGAGCAGTACTTC
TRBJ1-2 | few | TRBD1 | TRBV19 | CASSISPGQGAPRSGYTF | TGTGCCAGTAGTATATCTCCGGGACAGGGGGCCCCGCGGAGTGGCTACACCTTC
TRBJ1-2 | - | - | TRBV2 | CASSDEENYGYTF | TGTGCCAGCAGTGATGAAGAGAACTATGGCTACACCTTC
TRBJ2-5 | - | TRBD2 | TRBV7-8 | CASSLEERGGQETQYF | TGTGCCAGCAGCTTAGAGGAGCGGGGGGGCCAAGAGACCCAGTACTTC
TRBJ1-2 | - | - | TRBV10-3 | CAISEIGRGGQSYGYTF | TGTGCCATCAGTGAAATCGGGCGGGGAGGGCAGAGCTATGGCTACACCTTC
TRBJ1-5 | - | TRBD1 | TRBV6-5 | CASTRTGDSNQPQHF | TGTGCCAGCACTCGGACAGGGGATAGCAATCAGCCCCAGCATTTT
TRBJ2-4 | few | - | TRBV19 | CASSMGGNIQYF | TGTGCCAGTAGTATGGGCGGGAACATTCAGTACTTC
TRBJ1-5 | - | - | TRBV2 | CASSVQGEQPQHF | TGTGCCAGCAGTGTACAGGGAGAACAGCCCCAGCATTTT
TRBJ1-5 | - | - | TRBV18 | CASSKQGSNQPQHF | TGTGCCAGCTCAAAACAGGGAAGCAATCAGCCCCAGCATTTT
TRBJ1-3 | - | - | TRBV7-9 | CASSWGDNNSGNTIYF | TGTGCCAGCAGCTGGGGCGATAATAACTCTGGAAACACCATATATTTT
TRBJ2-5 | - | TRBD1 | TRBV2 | CASSEGQGQETQYF | TGTGCCAGCAGTGAAGGACAGGGCCAAGAGACCCAGTACTTC
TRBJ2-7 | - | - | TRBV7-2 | CASSLSRALSYEQYF | TGTGCCAGCAGCTTATCCAGGGCGCTCTCCTACGAGCAGTACTTC
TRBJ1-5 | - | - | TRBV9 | CASSVGAWSNQPQHF | TGTGCCAGCAGCGTAGGGGCATGGAGCAATCAGCCCCAGCATTTT
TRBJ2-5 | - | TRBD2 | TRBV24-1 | CATSDPLPGTSLETQYF | TGTGCCACCAGTGATCCTCTACCCGGGACTAGCTTAGAGACCCAGTACTTC
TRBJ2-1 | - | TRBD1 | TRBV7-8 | CASRTWTGLYNEQFF | TGTGCCAGCAGAACCTGGACAGGACTCTACAATGAGCAGTTCTTC
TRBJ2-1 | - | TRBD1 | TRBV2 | CAFLDRDENNEQFF | TGTGCCTTCCTGGACAGGGACGAGAACAATGAGCAGTTCTTC
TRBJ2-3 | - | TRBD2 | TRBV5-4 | CASSGGGASGMTSTDTQYF | TGTGCCAGCAGCGGGGGGGGTGCTAGCGGGATGACTAGCACAGATACGCAGTATTTT
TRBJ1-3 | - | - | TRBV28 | CASSILPGNTIYF | TGTGCCAGCAGTATACTACCTGGAAACACCATATATTTT